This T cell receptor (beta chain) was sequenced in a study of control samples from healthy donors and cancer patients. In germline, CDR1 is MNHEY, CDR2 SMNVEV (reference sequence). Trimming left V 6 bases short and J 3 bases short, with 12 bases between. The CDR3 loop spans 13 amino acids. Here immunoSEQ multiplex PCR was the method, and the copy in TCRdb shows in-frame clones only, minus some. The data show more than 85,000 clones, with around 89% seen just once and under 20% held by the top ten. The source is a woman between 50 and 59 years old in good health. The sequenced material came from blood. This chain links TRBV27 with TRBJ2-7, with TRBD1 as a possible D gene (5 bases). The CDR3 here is CASRQGMDYEQYF. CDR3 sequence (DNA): TGTGCCAGCAGGCAGGGTATGGACTACGAGCAGTACTTC.